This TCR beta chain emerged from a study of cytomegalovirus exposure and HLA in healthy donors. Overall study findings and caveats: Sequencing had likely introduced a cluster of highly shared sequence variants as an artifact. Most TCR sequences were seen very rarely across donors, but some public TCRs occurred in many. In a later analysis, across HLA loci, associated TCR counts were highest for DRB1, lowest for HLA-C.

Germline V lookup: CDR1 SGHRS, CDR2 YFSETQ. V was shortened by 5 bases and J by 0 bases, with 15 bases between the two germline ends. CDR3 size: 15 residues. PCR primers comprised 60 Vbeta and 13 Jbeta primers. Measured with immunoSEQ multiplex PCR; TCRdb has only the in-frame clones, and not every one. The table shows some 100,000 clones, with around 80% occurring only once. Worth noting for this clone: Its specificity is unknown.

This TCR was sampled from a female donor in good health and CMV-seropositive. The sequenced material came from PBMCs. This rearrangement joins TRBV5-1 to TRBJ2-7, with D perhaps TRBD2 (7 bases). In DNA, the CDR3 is TGCGCCAGCAGTGGGGGGCGGGGGCACTCCTACGAGCAGTACTTC. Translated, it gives CASSGGRGHSYEQYF.